The 28 T cell receptor beta chains in this list originate from one sample, sequenced in a study of T cell responses to AZD1222 COVID-19 vaccine. The data were produced by immunoSEQ multiplex PCR, yet TCRdb's version contains in-frame clones alone and is incomplete. The sample shows 85,000 to 120,000 clones, under 90% of them seen only once. Specimen: peripheral blood, collected on day 0 of AZD1222 vaccination. Every receptor here comes from an adult in good health.

The V call is TRBV10-1, the J call TRBJ2-1; no definite D call. Deletions cut 11 bases from V and 6 bases from J, with 14 bases between. The germline V gene encodes CDR1 WNHNN and CDR2 SYGVQD (reference sequence). This CDR3 has 12 residues. DNA for the CDR3: TGCGCCCCCTCACATGGAGCCAATGAGCAGTTCTTC. It yields the protein CAPSHGANEQFF.

The chain combines TRBV11-2 with TRBJ2-2; D is ambiguous. Germline V lookup: CDR1 SGHAT, CDR2 FQNNGV. The V gene lost 1 base and the J gene lost 0 bases, with 12 bases spanning the gap. This CDR3 contains 17 residues. The DNA of the CDR3 is TGTGCCAGCAGCTTAGGTTACGGAACCGCGAACACCGGGGAGCTGTTTTTT. Protein sequence: CASSLGYGTANTGELFF.

Worth noting for this clone: Other DNA sequences from this sample encode an identical CDR3 as well. This chain joins TRBV20-1 and TRBJ2-3, with D unclear. The V gene lost 5 bases and the J gene lost 7 bases, with 7 bases spanning the gap. Looked up from germline, CDR1 is DFQATT and CDR2 is SNEGSKA (reference sequence). The CDR3 covers 10 residues. The CDR3 sequence: CSARTYTQYF. The CDR3 coding sequence is TGCAGTGCTCGGACGTATACGCAGTATTTT.

This rearrangement joins TRBV19 to TRBJ2-7, with 11 bases identical to TRBD2. The length of the CDR3 is 14 residues. Germline-derived CDR1 and CDR2 are LNHDA and SQIVND (reference sequence). V trimming: 6 bases; J trimming: 2 bases; junction bases outside the gene matches: 3. The CDR3 is CASRSTSGAYEQYF. The DNA for the CDR3 is TGTGCCAGTAGGTCGACTAGCGGGGCCTACGAGCAGTACTTC.

V gene TRBV18 combines with J gene TRBJ1-4; D gene unclear. Germline V gene sequence: CDR1 KGHSH, CDR2 LQKENI. The germline V and J ends were trimmed by 1 base and 13 bases, with 16 bases remaining between them. The CDR3 consists of 14 residues. CDR3 nucleotide sequence: TGTGCCAGCTCACCACGCCAGATTAATGAGGGACTGTTTTTT. It codes for CASSPRQINEGLFF.

The rearrangement uses TRBV19 and TRBJ1-5; 7 bases align to TRBD1. There are 16 residues in the CDR3. J lost 0 bases, V lost 10 bases, and 12 bases had no gene match. Germline V CDR1 and CDR2: LNHDA, SQIVND (reference sequence). The CDR3 coding sequence is TGTGCCACCTACTCAGGACAGGACTATAGCAATCAGCCCCAGCATTTT. This codes for CATYSGQDYSNQPQHF.

The chain couples TRBV2 to TRBJ2-1; the D call may be TRBD1 or TRBD2 (6 bases each). The length of the CDR3 is 15 residues. CDR1 and CDR2 (germline): SNHLY, FYNNEI. The V and J ends lost 7 bases and 5 bases respectively, with 18 bases between them. This CDR3 is CASTEREGGHNEQFF. As DNA, the CDR3 is TGTGCCAGCACCGAAAGGGAAGGGGGGCACAATGAGCAGTTCTTC.

The chain is built from TRBV28 and TRBJ1-2, with TRBD1 matching over 7 bases. Losses at the gene ends were 4 bases for V and 4 bases for J; bases not matched to a gene: 3. This CDR3 comprises 13 residues. Germline CDR1 and CDR2: MDHEN and SYDVKM. The CDR3 protein is CASSWGQTYGYTF. The DNA of the CDR3 is TGTGCCAGCAGTTGGGGACAGACCTATGGCTACACCTTC.

The J gene is TRBJ2-1, the V gene TRBV6-1, with 7 bases identical to TRBD2. V lost 3 bases to trimming and J lost 4 bases; unmatched junction nucleotides: 6. Germline V gene sequence: CDR1 MNHNS, CDR2 SASEGT. The CDR3 is 15 residues long. As DNA, the CDR3 is TGTGCCAGCAGTGAGGGGGAGGGGTGGTACAATGAGCAGTTCTTC. This sequence encodes CASSEGEGWYNEQFF.

The sample holds one count of this clone. V and J are TRBV24-1 and TRBJ2-1, with a tentative D call TRBD2 (6 bases). Per the germline V gene, CDR1 is KGHDR and CDR2 is SFDVKD. CDR3 length equals 17 residues. V shed 4 bases and J shed 0 bases, with 15 bases lying between them. DNA of the CDR3: TGTGCCACCAGTGAATCAACCGGGAGTTTCTCCTACAATGAGCAGTTCTTC. It codes for CATSESTGSFSYNEQFF.

The rearrangement uses TRBV6-1 and TRBJ1-5; D is undetermined. V lost 2 bases and J lost 6, with 23 bases in between. Germline V CDR1 and CDR2: MNHNS, SASEGT. The CDR3 has 18 residues. The CDR3 protein is CASSERGKWVGVSQPQHF. CDR3 in DNA: TGTGCCAGCAGTGAAAGAGGGAAGTGGGTCGGAGTCTCTCAGCCCCAGCATTTT.

The rearrangement uses TRBV5-1 and TRBJ1-2, with 7 bases fitting TRBD1. The germline V gene encodes CDR1 SGHRS and CDR2 YFSETQ. The CDR3 is 14 residues long. Trimming at V came to 4 bases and at J to 4 bases, leaving 7 bases not matched to a gene. In DNA form, the CDR3 reads TGCGCCAGCAGCAAAGGGACAGACCTCTATGGCTACACCTTC. Translation gives CASSKGTDLYGYTF.

The chain links TRBV29-1 to TRBJ2-3; 7 positions agree with TRBD2. V lost 3 bases to trimming and J lost 5 bases; unmatched junction nucleotides: 2. Germline CDR1 reads SQVTM; CDR2 reads ANQGSEA. The CDR3 spans 12 residues. The CDR3 nucleotides are TGCAGCGTTGAGGGGGGGGAAGATACGCAGTATTTT. Its protein is CSVEGGEDTQYF.

The chain couples TRBV4-3 to TRBJ2-4, with 8 nucleotides matching TRBD2. The germline V gene encodes CDR1 LGHNA and CDR2 YSLEER. The ends lost 4 bases at V and 6 bases at J; junction bases unmatched: 8. There are 15 residues in the CDR3. This CDR3 is CASSPGLDRRNIQYF. The CDR3 DNA sequence: TGCGCCAGCAGCCCGGGACTAGATCGGCGAAACATTCAGTACTTC.

The genes are TRBV19 and TRBJ1-2; 9 nucleotides match TRBD1. CDR1 is LNHDA and CDR2 is SQIVND in the germline V gene (reference sequence). With 3 bases clipped from V and 6 bases from J, the junction kept 5 bases outside the gene matches. This CDR3 region has 14 residues. The CDR3 loop reads CASSINRGLDGYTF. The CDR3 DNA sequence: TGTGCCAGTAGTATTAACAGGGGGCTTGATGGCTACACCTTC.

The chain links TRBV18 to TRBJ1-4; 9 bases map to TRBD1. V trimming: 3 bases; J trimming: 10 bases; junction bases outside the gene matches: 15. This CDR3 has 17 amino acids. Germline CDR1 reads KGHSH; CDR2 reads LQKENI. The CDR3 DNA is TGTGCCAGCTCACCTCCCCGTCCGGGACAGGGAATAAGAAAACTGTTTTTT. It yields the protein CASSPPRPGQGIRKLFF.

This clone came up once. V gene TRBV18 combines with J gene TRBJ2-7; D not certain. This CDR3 comprises 13 residues. V lost 3 bases and J lost 0, with 6 bases in between. The germline CDR1 and CDR2 sequences are KGHSH and LQKENI. The CDR3 protein is CASSPDISYEQYF. CDR3 bases: TGTGCCAGCTCACCCGACATCTCCTACGAGCAGTACTTC. Based on the CDR3 plus reference TRBV18 and TRBJ2-7, the full variable domain is NAGVMQNPRHLVRRRGQEARLRCSPMKGHSHVYWYRQLPEEGLKFMVYLQKENIIDESGMPKERFSAEFPKEGPSILRIQQVVRGDSAAYFCASSPDISYEQYFGPGTRLTVT.

The chain couples TRBV19 to TRBJ1-1; perhaps TRBD1 as D (6 bases). The CDR3 runs 15 residues. CDR1 LNHDA and CDR2 SQIVND come from the germline V gene (reference sequence). Trimming removed 3 bases from V and 6 bases from J, with 17 bases in between. The CDR3 reads CASSIYTGGQAEAFF. The CDR3 coding sequence is TGTGCCAGTAGTATTTACACGGGGGGCCAGGCTGAAGCTTTCTTT.

This chain uses TRBV5-1 with TRBJ2-3; D gene ambiguous. CDR1 SGHRS and CDR2 YFSETQ come from the germline V gene. V lost 0 bases to trimming and J lost 4 bases, with 9 bases between them. The CDR3 extends over 14 amino acids. The CDR3 region is CASSLGKGADTQYF. Written as DNA, the CDR3 is TGCGCCAGCAGCTTGGGAAAGGGTGCAGATACGCAGTATTTT. The variable domain in full, completed from reference TRBV5-1 and TRBJ2-3, reads KAGVTQTPRYLIKTRGQQVTLSCSPISGHRSVSWYQQTPGQGLQFLFEYFSETQRNKGNFPGRFSGRQFSNSRSEMNVSTLELGDSALYLCASSLGKGADTQYFGPGTRLTVL.

This sequence joins TRBV6-1 and TRBJ1-2; D is unresolved. Germline CDR1 is MNHNS and CDR2 is SASEGT. The CDR3 has 13 residues. Trimming removed 2 bases from V and 0 bases from J, with 4 bases in between. CDR3 sequence (DNA): TGTGCCAGCAGTGAAAGCTCTAACTATGGCTACACCTTC. It yields the protein CASSESSNYGYTF.

This clone was detected a few times. The chain recombines TRBV18 with TRBJ2-5; 11 bases line up with TRBD2. Germline trimming cut 3 bases from V and 4 bases from J; bases unmatched to any gene: 7. The length of the CDR3 is 16 residues. The germline V gene encodes CDR1 KGHSH and CDR2 LQKENI. The CDR3 region is CASSPSIAGGPETQYF. The CDR3, as DNA: TGTGCCAGCTCACCGAGTATAGCGGGAGGGCCAGAGACCCAGTACTTC.

The rearrangement uses TRBV12-3 or TRBV12-4 and TRBJ1-2, with D uncertain. This CDR3 is 11 amino acids long. Trimming took 6 bases from V and 12 from J, leaving 14 bases between them. The CDR3 spells CASRRRGQHTF. The CDR3 region has the DNA TGTGCCAGCAGGCGACGAGGGCAACACACCTTC.

The V gene is TRBV5-1, the J gene TRBJ2-3; maybe TRBD2 (6 bases). V was pared by 6 bases and J by 6 bases, with 26 bases between. The CDR3 spans 17 residues. Germline values: CDR1 SGHRS, CDR2 YFSETQ. CDR3 bases: TGCGCCAGCACTGCGGGACCGGGGATCGGGAACTTCGATACGCAGTATTTT. This encodes CASTAGPGIGNFDTQYF.

The rearrangement uses TRBV7-9 and TRBJ1-6; TRBD1 agrees at 8 bases. The CDR3 extends over 13 amino acids. Losses at the gene ends were 6 bases for V and 8 bases for J; bases not matched to a gene: 3. Germline loops: CDR1 SEHNR, CDR2 FQNEAQ (reference sequence). In nucleotides, the CDR3 is TGTGCCAGCAGATCGACAGGGGATTCACCCCTCCACTTT. The encoded protein is CASRSTGDSPLHF.

The sample holds one count of this clone. This CDR3 reads CASSLAGGLNTEAFF. CDR3 coding DNA: TGCGCCAGCAGCTTGGCAGGGGGCCTGAACACTGAAGCTTTCTTT. The chain uses TRBV5-1 and TRBJ1-1; 8 positions match TRBD1. CDR1 is SGHRS and CDR2 is YFSETQ in the germline V gene. Trimming removed 0 bases from V and 0 bases from J; junction bases left unmatched: 1. This CDR3 is built from 15 residues.

The chain carries TRBV18 and TRBJ1-2; 9 bases agree with TRBD1. This CDR3 region has 16 residues. With 3 bases clipped from V and 7 bases from J, the junction kept 12 bases outside the gene matches. Germline-derived CDR1 and CDR2 are KGHSH and LQKENI. CDR3 residues: CASSPKPGQGFSGYTF. For the CDR3, the DNA is TGTGCCAGCTCACCCAAACCGGGACAGGGTTTTTCTGGCTACACCTTC.

The genes are TRBV9 and TRBJ2-3; no firm D call. The CDR3 contains 13 residues. V lost 2 bases and J 8 bases, leaving 12 bases between the germline ends. The germline V gene has CDR1 SGDLS and CDR2 YYNGEE. The CDR3, as DNA: TGTGCCAGCAGCGTCGCTGGCGGTCCTACGCAGTATTTT. Encoded protein: CASSVAGGPTQYF.

The rearrangement links TRBV6-5 to TRBJ2-7; 7 bases line up with TRBD1. The germline gives CDR1 MNHEY, CDR2 SVGAGI. There are 15 residues in the CDR3. V trimming: 6 bases; J trimming: 4 bases; junction bases outside the gene matches: 12. CDR3 nucleotide sequence: TGTGCCAGCAGAACAGGGACAGAAAGACATTACGAGCAGTACTTC. It specifies CASRTGTERHYEQYF.